The clone carrying this T cell receptor (beta chain) was recorded at least ten times. Its target is unknown. The source of the sample is a study of T-cell reconstitution after alpha-beta-depleted transplantation in children. Study-wide points: Newly produced T cells mostly accounted for T-cell counts and diversity one year post-transplant. There were reportedly several hundred expanded graft clones from which alpha-beta T cells came about two months after transplant. Recipient T cells and thymic progenitors that survived gave rise to the high TCRbeta diversity observed at day 60 in some patients.

Using unique molecular identifiers, the investigators prepared the TCRbeta library. One entry per CDR3 protein, called by TCRdb with MiXCR from the PCR reads. Of about 830,000 distinct CDR3 sequences listed, 15% to 20% are singletons. CDR3 length equals 15 residues. With 3 bases removed from V and 10 bases from J, the gap between germline ends came to 19 bases. Per germline, CDR1 DFQATT and CDR2 SNEGSKA (reference sequence). The sequencing used PBMCs, mostly from graft donor cells, collected 360 days after TCRalphabeta/CD19-depleted stem cell transplant. The V gene is TRBV20-1, the J gene TRBJ1-6; D is unresolved. The sequence came from a male patient aged 10-17 years who had a stem cell transplant for acute lymphoblastic leukemia, so the T cells may come from the graft donor. The CDR3 is CSARPLEGTLSPLHF. The CDR3 region has the DNA TGCAGTGCTAGGCCCCTTGAGGGAACCCTATCACCCCTCCACTTT.